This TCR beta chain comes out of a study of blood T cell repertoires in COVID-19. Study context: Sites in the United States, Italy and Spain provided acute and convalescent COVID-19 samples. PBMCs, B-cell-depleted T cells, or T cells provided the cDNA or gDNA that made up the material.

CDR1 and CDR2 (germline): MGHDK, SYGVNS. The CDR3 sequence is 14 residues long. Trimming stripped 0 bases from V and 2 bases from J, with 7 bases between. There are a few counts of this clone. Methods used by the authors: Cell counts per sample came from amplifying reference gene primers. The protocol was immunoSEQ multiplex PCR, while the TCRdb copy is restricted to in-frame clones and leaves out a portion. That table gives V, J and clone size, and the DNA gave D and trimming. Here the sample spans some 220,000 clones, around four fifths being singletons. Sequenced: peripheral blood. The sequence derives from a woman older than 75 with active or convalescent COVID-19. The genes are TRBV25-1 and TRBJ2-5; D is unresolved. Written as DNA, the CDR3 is TGTGCCAGCAGTGAATATGGGCAGCAAGAGACCCAGTACTTC. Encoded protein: CASSEYGQQETQYF.